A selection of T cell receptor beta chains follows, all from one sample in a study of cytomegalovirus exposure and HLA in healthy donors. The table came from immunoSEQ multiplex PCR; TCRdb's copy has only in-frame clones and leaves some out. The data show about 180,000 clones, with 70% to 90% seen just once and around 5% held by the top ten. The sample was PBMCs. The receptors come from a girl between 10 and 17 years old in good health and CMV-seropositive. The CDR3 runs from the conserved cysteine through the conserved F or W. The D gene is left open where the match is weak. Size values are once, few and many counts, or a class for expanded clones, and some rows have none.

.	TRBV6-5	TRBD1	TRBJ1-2	CASSIRTGVYGYTF	TGTGCCAGCAGTATACGGACAGGGGTGTATGGCTACACCTTC
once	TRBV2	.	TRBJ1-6	CASTPNGEAGSPLHF	TGTGCCAGCACCCCCAACGGGGAGGCGGGCTCACCCCTCCACTTT
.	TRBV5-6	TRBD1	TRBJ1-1	CASSRRDSPNTEAFF	TGTGCCAGCAGCCGACGGGACAGCCCGAACACTGAAGCTTTCTTT
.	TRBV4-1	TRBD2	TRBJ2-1	CASSQILAGGYNEQFF	TGCGCCAGCAGCCAGATACTAGCGGGGGGCTACAATGAGCAGTTCTTC
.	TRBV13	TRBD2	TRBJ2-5	CASSLMSGGIKETQYF	TGTGCCAGCAGCTTGATGAGCGGGGGGATAAAAGAGACCCAGTACTTC
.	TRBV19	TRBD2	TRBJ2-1	CASSTSGGLNEQFF	TGTGCCAGTAGCACTAGCGGGGGGCTCAATGAGCAGTTCTTC
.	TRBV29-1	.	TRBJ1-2	CSGSRGDHGYTF	TGCAGCGGTTCCCGGGGGGACCATGGCTACACCTTC
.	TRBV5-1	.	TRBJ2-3	CASSLGQSTDTQYF	TGCGCCAGCAGCTTGGGTCAGTCCACAGATACGCAGTATTTT
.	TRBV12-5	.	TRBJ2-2	CASGLRQENTGELFF	TGTGCTAGTGGTTTAAGACAGGAGAACACCGGGGAGCTGTTTTTT
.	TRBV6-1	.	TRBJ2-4	CASSDTDQLLAKNIQYF	TGTGCCAGCAGTGACACAGATCAACTCCTAGCCAAAAACATTCAGTACTTC
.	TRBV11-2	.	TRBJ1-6	CASRYGGTYNSPLHF	TGTGCCAGCAGATACGGCGGGACTTATAATTCACCCCTCCACTTT